The text below deals with one T cell receptor (beta chain). This entry belongs to a study of identical twins. TCRdb reprocessed the 5' RACE reads with MiXCR, giving one entry per CDR3 protein. The sample has 420,000 or so distinct CDR3 sequences, about 18% seen once. The CDR3 runs 18 residues. Germline lookup yields CDR1 MDHEN and CDR2 SYDVKM. Trimming stripped 3 bases from V and 0 bases from J, with 15 bases between. The TCR comes from a man aged 50 to 59 in good health. Sequenced input: naive T cells sorted from blood. V usage is TRBV28 and J usage is TRBJ2-6; D tentatively fits TRBD1 or TRBD2 (7 bases each). CDR3 in amino acids: CASSFETGTISGANVLTF. The CDR3 coding sequence is TGTGCCAGCAGTTTTGAGACAGGGACTATCTCTGGGGCCAACGTCCTGACTTTC.